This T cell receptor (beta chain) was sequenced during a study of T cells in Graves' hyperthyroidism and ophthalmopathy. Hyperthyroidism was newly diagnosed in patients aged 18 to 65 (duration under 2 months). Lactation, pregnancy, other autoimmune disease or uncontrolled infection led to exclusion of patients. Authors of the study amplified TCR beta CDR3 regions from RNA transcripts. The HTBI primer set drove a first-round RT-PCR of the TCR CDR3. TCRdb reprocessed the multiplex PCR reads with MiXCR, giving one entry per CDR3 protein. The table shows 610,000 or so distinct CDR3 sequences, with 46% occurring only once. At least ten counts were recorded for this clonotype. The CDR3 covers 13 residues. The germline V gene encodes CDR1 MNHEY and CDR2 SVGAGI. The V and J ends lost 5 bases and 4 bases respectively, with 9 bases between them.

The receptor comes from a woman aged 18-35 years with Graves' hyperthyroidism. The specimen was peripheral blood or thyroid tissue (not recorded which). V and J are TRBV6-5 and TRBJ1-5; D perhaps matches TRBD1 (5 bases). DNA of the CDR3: TGTGCCAGCAGTCGACAGCATAATCAGCCCCAGCATTTT. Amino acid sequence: CASSRQHNQPQHF.